The clone carrying this T cell receptor (beta chain) was detected a few times. Its antigen is not identified. Via MiXCR, TCRdb re-called the reads, giving one row per CDR3 protein. Of approximately 170,000 distinct CDR3 sequences in the sample, about a sixth are singletons; the top ten hold 15% to 20%. These data are taken from a study of T cell repertoires in cytomegalovirus infection. Across the study: From public TCR beta signatures came an indication of both CMV infection and matching HLA type.

Study conclusions and caveats: Identification of carriers of CMV plus the relevant HLA was achieved through cumulative public TCR beta family frequency. The ex vivo response showed dominance by HLA-C-restricted CMV-specific TCR beta clonotypes.

CDR1 and CDR2 (germline): SGHVS, FQNEAQ. Trimming pared 1 base from V and 7 bases from J, leaving 26 bases between. The CDR3 totals 19 residues. The clonotype was recovered from a human donor in good health (CMV status not recorded). Some clones in this sample may be carry-over from other donors' samples. The chain links TRBV7-8 to TRBJ2-1; unclear D gene. What was sequenced was CD8+ T cells from PBMCs. CDR3 in DNA: TGTGCCAGCAGCTTAGTAGTAAAGTCAGTAACTAAGTTCAGTAATGAGCAGTTCTTC. Protein: CASSLVVKSVTKFSNEQFF.